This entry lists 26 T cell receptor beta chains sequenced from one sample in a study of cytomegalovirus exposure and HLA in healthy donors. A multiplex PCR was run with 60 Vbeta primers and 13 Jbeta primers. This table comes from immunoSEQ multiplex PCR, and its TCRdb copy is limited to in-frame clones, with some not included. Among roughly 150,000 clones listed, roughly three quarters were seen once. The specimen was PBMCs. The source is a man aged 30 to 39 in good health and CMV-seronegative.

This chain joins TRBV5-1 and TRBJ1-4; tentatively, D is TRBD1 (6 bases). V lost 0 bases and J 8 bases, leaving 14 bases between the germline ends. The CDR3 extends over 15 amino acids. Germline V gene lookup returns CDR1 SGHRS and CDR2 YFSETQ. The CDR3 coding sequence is TGCGCCAGCAGCTTGGCTGGCAGGGGCGCCGAAAAACTGTTTTTT. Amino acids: CASSLAGRGAEKLFF.

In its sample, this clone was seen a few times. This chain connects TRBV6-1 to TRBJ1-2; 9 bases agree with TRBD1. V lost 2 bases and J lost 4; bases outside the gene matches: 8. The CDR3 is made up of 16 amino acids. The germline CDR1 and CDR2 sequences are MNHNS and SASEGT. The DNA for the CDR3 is TGTGCCAGCAGTGAAACTACAGGGGGCGCGGGCTATGGCTACACCTTC. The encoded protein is CASSETTGGAGYGYTF.

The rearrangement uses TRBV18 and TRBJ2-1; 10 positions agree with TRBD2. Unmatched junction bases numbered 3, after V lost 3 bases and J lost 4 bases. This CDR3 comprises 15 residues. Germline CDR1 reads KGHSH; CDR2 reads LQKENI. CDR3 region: CASSPGTSVYNEQFF. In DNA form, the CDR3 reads TGTGCCAGCTCACCCGGGACTAGCGTGTACAATGAGCAGTTCTTC.

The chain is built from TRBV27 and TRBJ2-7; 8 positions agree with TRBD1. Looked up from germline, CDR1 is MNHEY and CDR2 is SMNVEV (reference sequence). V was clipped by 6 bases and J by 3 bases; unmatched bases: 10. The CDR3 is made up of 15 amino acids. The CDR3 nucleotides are TGTGCCAGCAGCAGAACCTGGACAGGGAGCTACGAGCAGTACTTC. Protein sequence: CASSRTWTGSYEQYF.

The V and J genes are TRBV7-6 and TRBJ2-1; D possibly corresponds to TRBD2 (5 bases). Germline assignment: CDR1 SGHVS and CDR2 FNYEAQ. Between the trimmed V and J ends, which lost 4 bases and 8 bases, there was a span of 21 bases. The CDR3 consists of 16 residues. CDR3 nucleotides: TGTGCCAGCAGCTCCTTAGCGCGGAGGAGCCGCGATGAGCAGTTCTTC. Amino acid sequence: CASSSLARRSRDEQFF.

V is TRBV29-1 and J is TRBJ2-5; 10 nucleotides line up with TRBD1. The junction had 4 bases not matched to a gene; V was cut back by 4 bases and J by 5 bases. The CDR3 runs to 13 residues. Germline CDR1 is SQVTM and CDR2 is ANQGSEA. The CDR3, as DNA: TGCAGCGTTGTGGGACAGGGGATTGAGACCCAGTACTTC. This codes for CSVVGQGIETQYF. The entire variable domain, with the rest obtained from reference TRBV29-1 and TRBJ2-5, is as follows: SAVISQKPSRDICQRGTSLTIQCQVDSQVTMMFWYRQQPGQSLTLIATANQGSEATYESGFVIDKFPISRPNLTFSTLTVSNMSPEDSSIYLCSVVGQGIETQYFGPGTRLLVL.

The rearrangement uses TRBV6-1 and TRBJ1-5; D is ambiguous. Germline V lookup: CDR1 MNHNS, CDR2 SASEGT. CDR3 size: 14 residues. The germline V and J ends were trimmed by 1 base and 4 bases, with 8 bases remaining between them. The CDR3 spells CASSEGAGNQPQHF. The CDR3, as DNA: TGTGCCAGCAGTGAAGGGGCGGGGAATCAGCCCCAGCATTTT.

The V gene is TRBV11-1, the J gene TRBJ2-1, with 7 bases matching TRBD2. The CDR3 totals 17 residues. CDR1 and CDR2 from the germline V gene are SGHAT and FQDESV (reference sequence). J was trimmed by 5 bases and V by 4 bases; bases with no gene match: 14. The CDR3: CASSSMTGLVDHNEQFF. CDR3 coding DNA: TGTGCCAGCAGCTCCATGACTGGACTAGTAGATCACAATGAGCAGTTCTTC.

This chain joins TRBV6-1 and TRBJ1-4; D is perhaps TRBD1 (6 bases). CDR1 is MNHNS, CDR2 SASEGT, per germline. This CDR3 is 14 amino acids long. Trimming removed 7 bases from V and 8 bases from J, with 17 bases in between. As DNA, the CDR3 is TGTGCCAGCATATCCGGGACAACTGGAGAAAAACTGTTTTTT. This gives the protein CASISGTTGEKLFF.

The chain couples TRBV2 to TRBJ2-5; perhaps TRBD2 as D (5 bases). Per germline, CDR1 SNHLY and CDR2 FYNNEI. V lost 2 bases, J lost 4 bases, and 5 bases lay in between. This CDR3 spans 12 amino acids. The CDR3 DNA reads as TGTGCCAGCAGTGAAACTAGAGAGACCCAGTACTTC. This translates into CASSETRETQYF.

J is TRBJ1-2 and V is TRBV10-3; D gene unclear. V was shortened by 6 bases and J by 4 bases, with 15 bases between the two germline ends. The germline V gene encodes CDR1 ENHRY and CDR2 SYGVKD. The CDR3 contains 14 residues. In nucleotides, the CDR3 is TGTGCCATCAGCTCACTCGGGGTGGTCTATGGCTACACCTTC. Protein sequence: CAISSLGVVYGYTF.

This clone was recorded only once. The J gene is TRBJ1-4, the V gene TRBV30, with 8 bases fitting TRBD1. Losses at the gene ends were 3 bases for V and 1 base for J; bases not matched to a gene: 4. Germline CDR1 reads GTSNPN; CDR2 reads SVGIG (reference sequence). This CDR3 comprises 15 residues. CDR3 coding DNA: TGTGCCTGGAGCGGACAGGGCGGAACTAATGAAAAACTGTTTTTT. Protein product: CAWSGQGGTNEKLFF.

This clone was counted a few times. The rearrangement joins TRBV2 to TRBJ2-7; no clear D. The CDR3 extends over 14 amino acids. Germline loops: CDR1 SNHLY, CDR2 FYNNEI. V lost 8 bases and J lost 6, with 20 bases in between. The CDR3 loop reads CASRGVSVYIEQYF. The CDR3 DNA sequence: TGTGCCAGCCGCGGTGTTTCGGTTTATATCGAGCAGTACTTC.

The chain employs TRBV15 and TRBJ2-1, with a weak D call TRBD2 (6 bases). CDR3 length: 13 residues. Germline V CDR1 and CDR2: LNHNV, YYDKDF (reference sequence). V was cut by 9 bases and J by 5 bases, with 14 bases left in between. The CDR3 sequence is CATDSRGNNEQFF. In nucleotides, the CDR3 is TGTGCCACTGACAGCCGCGGGAACAATGAGCAGTTCTTC.

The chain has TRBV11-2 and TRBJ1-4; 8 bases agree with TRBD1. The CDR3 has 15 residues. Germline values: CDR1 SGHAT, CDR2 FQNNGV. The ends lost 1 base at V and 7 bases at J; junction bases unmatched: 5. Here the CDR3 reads CASSLVGQGSEKLFF. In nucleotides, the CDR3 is TGTGCCAGCAGCTTAGTTGGACAGGGAAGTGAAAAACTGTTTTTT.

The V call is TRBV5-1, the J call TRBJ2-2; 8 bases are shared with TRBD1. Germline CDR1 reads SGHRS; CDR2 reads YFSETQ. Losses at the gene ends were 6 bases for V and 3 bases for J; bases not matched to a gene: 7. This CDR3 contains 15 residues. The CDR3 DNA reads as TGCGCCAGCACCTGGGACAGGTTTGACACCGGGGAGCTGTTTTTT. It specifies CASTWDRFDTGELFF. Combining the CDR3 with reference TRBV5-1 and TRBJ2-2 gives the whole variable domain KAGVTQTPRYLIKTRGQQVTLSCSPISGHRSVSWYQQTPGQGLQFLFEYFSETQRNKGNFPGRFSGRQFSNSRSEMNVSTLELGDSALYLCASTWDRFDTGELFFGEGSRLTVL.

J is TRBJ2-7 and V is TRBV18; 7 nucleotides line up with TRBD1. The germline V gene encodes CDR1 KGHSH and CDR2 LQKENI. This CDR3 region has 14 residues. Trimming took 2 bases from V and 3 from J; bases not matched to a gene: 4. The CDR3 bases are TGTGCCAGCTCACCAGGACAGGTTGACTACGAGCAGTACTTC. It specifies CASSPGQVDYEQYF.

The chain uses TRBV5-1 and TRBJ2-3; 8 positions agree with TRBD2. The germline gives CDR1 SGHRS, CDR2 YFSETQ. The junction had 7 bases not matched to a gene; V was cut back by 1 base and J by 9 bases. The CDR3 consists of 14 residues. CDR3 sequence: CASSLTAGGNTQYF. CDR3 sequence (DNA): TGCGCCAGCAGCTTGACTGCGGGAGGCAACACGCAGTATTTT.

The CDR3 DNA follows: TGCGCCAGCAGTGCGGAGCCTAGCTCCTACAATGAGCAGTTCTTC. It yields the protein CASSAEPSSYNEQFF. The chain links TRBV10-2 to TRBJ2-1; D gene ambiguous. V dropped 4 bases and J dropped 0 bases, with 10 bases sitting between them. This CDR3 is built from 15 residues. Looked up from germline, CDR1 is WSHSY and CDR2 is SAAADI.

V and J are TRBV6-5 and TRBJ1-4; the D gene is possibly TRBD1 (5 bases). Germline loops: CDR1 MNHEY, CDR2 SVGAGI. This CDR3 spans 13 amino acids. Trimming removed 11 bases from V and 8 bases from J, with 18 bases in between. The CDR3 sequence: CASRPRVDEKLFF. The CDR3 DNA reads TGTGCCTCAAGGCCCAGGGTCGACGAAAAACTGTTTTTT.

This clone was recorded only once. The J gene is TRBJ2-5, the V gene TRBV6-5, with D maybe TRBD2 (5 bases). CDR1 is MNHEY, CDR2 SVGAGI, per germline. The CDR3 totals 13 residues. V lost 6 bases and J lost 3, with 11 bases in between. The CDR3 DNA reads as TGTGCCAGCAGGAGGGATACCAAAGAGACCCAGTACTTC. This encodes CASRRDTKETQYF.

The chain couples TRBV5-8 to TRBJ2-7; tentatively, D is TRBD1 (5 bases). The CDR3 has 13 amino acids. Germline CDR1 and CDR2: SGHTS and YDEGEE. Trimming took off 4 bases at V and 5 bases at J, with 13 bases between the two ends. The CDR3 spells CASSPQGPNEQYF. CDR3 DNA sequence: TGTGCCAGCAGCCCCCAGGGTCCCAACGAGCAGTACTTC.

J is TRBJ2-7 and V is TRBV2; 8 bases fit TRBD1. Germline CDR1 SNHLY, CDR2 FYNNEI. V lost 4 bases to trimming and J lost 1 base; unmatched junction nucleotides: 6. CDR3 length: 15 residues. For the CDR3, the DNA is TGTGCCAGCAGTGTGGACAGGGTAAGATCCTACGAGCAGTACTTC. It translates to CASSVDRVRSYEQYF. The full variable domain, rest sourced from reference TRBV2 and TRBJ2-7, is EPEVTQTPSHQVTQMGQEVILRCVPISNHLYFYWYRQILGQKVEFLVSFYNNEISEKSEIFDDQFSVERPDGSNFTLKIRSTKLEDSAMYFCASSVDRVRSYEQYFGPGTRLTVT.

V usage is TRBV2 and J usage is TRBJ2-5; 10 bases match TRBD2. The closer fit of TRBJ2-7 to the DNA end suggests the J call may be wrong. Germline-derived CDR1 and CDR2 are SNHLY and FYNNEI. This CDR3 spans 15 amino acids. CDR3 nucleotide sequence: TGTGCCAGCAGTGAAAGGCTAGCGGGGGCGTACGAGCAGTACTTC. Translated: CASSERLAGAYEQYF.

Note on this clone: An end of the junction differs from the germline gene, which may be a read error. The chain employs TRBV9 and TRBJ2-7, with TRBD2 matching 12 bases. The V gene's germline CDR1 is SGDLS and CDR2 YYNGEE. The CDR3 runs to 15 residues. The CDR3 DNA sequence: TGTGCCAGCAGCGTATCTAGCGGGAGGGCTTACGGGCAGTACTTC. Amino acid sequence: CASSVSSGRAYGQYF. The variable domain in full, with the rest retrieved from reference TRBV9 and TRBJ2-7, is DSGVTQTPKHLITATGQRVTLRCSPRSGDLSVYWYQQSLDQGLQFLIQYYNGEERAKGNILERFSAQQFPDLHSELNLSSLELGDSALYFCASSVSSGRAYGQYFGPGTRLTVT.

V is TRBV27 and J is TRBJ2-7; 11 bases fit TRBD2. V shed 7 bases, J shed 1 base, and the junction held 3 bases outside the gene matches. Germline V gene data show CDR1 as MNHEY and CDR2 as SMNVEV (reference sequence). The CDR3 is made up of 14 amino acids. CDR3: CASTRLAGSYEQYF. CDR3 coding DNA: TGTGCCAGCACTAGACTAGCGGGGTCCTACGAGCAGTACTTC.